This note documents a single T cell receptor beta chain sequence. Assay used: immunoSEQ multiplex PCR; TCRdb lists only in-frame clones, some missing. The sample consists of about 2,100,000 clones, approximately 94% of them appearing once. This entry comes from a study of shared clonotypes between healthy human individuals. V lost 5 bases to trimming and J lost 3 bases, with 14 bases between them. From germline, CDR1 is PRHDT and CDR2 FYEKMQ (reference sequence). This CDR3 contains 16 residues. CD45RO-negative, CCR7-selected cells formed the naive CD8 fraction, which excluded terminally differentiated effector memory CD45RA+ cells.

The sample comprised naive CD8+ T cells from PBMCs. V is TRBV13 and J is TRBJ2-6, with D possibly matching TRBD1 (6 bases). The sequence was obtained from a man aged 18 to 29 in good health. Some clones in this sample may be carry-over from other donors' samples. The CDR3 spells CASSEQGIGGANVLTF. CDR3 nucleotide sequence: TGTGCCAGCAGCGAGCAGGGGATCGGTGGGGCCAACGTCCTGACTTTC.